This T cell receptor beta chain was obtained from a study of blood T cell repertoires in COVID-19. As for the study in general: Material from acute and convalescent COVID-19 was sourced from the United States, Italy and Spain.

The trim removed 8 bases at V and 4 bases at J, leaving 7 bases unmatched. CDR3 length: 16 amino acids. Germline V lookup: CDR1 KGHDR, CDR2 SFDVKD. Generated by immunoSEQ multiplex PCR, the TCRdb table keeps only in-frame clones and is missing some. The table includes 160,000 or so clones, roughly 90% detected once. The receptor was isolated from a man between 60 and 70 years old with acute or convalescent COVID-19. The chain combines TRBV24-1 with TRBJ2-1, with 13 nucleotides matching TRBD2. Sequences were obtained from peripheral blood. CDR3 region: CATKSTSGGAYNEQFF. The CDR3 DNA sequence: TGTGCCACCAAATCAACTAGCGGGGGGGCTTACAATGAGCAGTTCTTC.